The rows below give T cell receptor beta chains drawn from one sample of a study of T cell changes during pregnancy in multiple sclerosis. Libraries were prepared by immunoSEQ multiplex PCR; TCRdb keeps only in-frame clonotypes and omits some of them. The sample includes about 98,000 clones, 92% of them seen just once. The sequenced sample was peripheral blood, obtained after pregnancy. These receptors were collected from a female donor in good health, enrolled as a control in a pregnancy study. The CDR3 runs from the conserved cysteine through the conserved F or W. The D gene is left open where the match is weak. The size entry is marked missing in some rows and otherwise reads once, few, many or a size class.

j_gene | v_gene | d_gene | abundance | CDR3nt | CDR3aa
TRBJ1-4 | TRBV28 | NA | once | TGTGCCAGCAGTACCGAGACACGGGGGGGAAAACTGTTTTTT | CASSTETRGGKLFF
TRBJ2-3 | TRBV5-5 | TRBD1 | NA | TGTGCCAGCAGCCTCGCTACGGTTGGCAGGGGGCAGGATACGCAGTATTTT | CASSLATVGRGQDTQYF
TRBJ2-1 | TRBV5-4 | NA | NA | TGTGCCAGCAGCTTGGAGCCCCTAAGCTCCTACAATGAGCAGTTCTTC | CASSLEPLSSYNEQFF
TRBJ2-7 | TRBV2 | TRBD2 | NA | TGTGCCAGCAGTGGGACGGGAGGGCTCTACGAGCAGTACTTC | CASSGTGGLYEQYF
TRBJ1-5 | TRBV7-8 | NA | NA | TGTGCCAGCAGCTTAGGACAGGTTGGGTATAGCAATCAGCCCCAGCATTTT | CASSLGQVGYSNQPQHF
TRBJ2-1 | TRBV5-1 | TRBD1 | NA | TGCGCCAGCACGGAGACAGGGGAATACAATGAGCAGTTCTTC | CASTETGEYNEQFF
TRBJ2-6 | TRBV9 | NA | once | TGTGCCAGCAGCGGGAGACAGATTAGCTCTGGGGCCAACGTCCTGACTTTC | CASSGRQISSGANVLTF
TRBJ1-2 | TRBV6-5 | NA | few | TGTGCCAGCAGTTATAGGGAGGACTATGGCTACACCTTC | CASSYREDYGYTF
TRBJ1-2 | TRBV4-2 | NA | once | TGTGCCAGCAGCCAAGAACAGGGAAACTATGGCTACACCTTC | CASSQEQGNYGYTF
TRBJ2-2 | TRBV6-1 | TRBD2 | NA | TGTGCCAGCAGTGAAACGGCTAGCGGTTTTTCTAACACCGGGGAGCTGTTTTTT | CASSETASGFSNTGELFF
TRBJ1-2 | TRBV13 | TRBD1 | NA | TGTGCCAGCAGCTTATTGGGCAGGGGGAATGAAGGCTACACCTTC | CASSLLGRGNEGYTF
TRBJ2-1 | TRBV4-2 | TRBD2 | NA | TGTGCCAGCAGGATGAGTCTAGCGGGACGCAATGAGCAGTTCTTC | CASRMSLAGRNEQFF
TRBJ1-1 | TRBV29-1 | NA | few | TGCAGCGTGGGAGACAGGAAAGCTTTCTTT | CSVGDRKAFF
TRBJ2-3 | TRBV29-1 | NA | NA | TGCAGCGTTGTTGAGGGTACCCCTGCCGATACGCAGTATTTT | CSVVEGTPADTQYF
TRBJ2-7 | TRBV9 | TRBD2 | NA | TGTGCCAGCAGCGTAGGCGGGAGCTCCTACGAGCAGTACTTC | CASSVGGSSYEQYF
TRBJ2-3 | TRBV6-6 | NA | NA | TGTGCCAGCAGTTTGACAGTTAGCACAGATACGCAGTATTTT | CASSLTVSTDTQYF
TRBJ1-3 | TRBV13 | TRBD1 | NA | TGTGCCAGCAGCAGGGACAGCGTTGGGTCGGGAAACACCATATATTTT | CASSRDSVGSGNTIYF
TRBJ2-5 | TRBV19 | NA | once | TGTGCCAGTAGGAAGCGGGGACAAGGAGAGACCCAGTACTTC | CASRKRGQGETQYF
TRBJ1-1 | TRBV15 | NA | NA | TGTGCCATCGTTGACAGGCCGAACACTGAAGCTTTCTTT | CAIVDRPNTEAFF
TRBJ2-1 | TRBV7-7 | TRBD2 | NA | TGTGCTAGCAGCTCGGGAGGGGCAGGCCCTACGTGGAATGAGCAGTTCTTC | CASSSGGAGPTWNEQFF
TRBJ1-2 | TRBV2 | TRBD1 | few | TGTGCCAGCAGTGGCCCGGAGACAGGGGGCCCAACCCCCTATGGCTACACCTTC | CASSGPETGGPTPYGYTF
TRBJ2-5 | TRBV7-9 | TRBD1 | NA | TGTGCCAGCAGATTAGACAGGGAAGGGGAGACCCAGTACTTC | CASRLDREGETQYF
TRBJ1-2 | TRBV19 | NA | NA | TGTGCCAGTAGTGAACAGGGCTATGGCTACACCTTC | CASSEQGYGYTF
TRBJ1-3 | TRBV7-6 | NA | NA | TGTGCCAGCAGCTCCATGGAGTCTTCCCCAACCATATATTTT | CASSSMESSPTIYF